What follows are 10 T cell receptor beta chains derived from one specimen sequenced in a study of blood T cells in healthy people across ages. Together with a sample-barcoded 5' primer, a J-beta primer mix was included in a second PCR lasting roughly 7 to 11 cycles. TCRdb recomputed calls from the 5' RACE reads with MiXCR, one row per CDR3 protein. Of 1.5 million to 2 million distinct CDR3 sequences in the sample, 49% are singletons; the top ten hold roughly 2.1%. Sequencing used blood. The receptors stem from a middle-aged woman in good health.

The CDR3 sequence is CASSRRNGDRQFF. The CDR3, as DNA: TGCGCCAGCAGCCGTCGGAACGGAGATCGGCAGTTCTTC. This chain uses TRBV4-1 with TRBJ2-1; D gene unclear. The CDR3 consists of 13 residues. V gave up 4 bases and J gave up 12 bases, with 16 bases separating them. In germline, CDR1 is MGHRA, CDR2 YSYEKL.

V gene TRBV11-1 combines with J gene TRBJ1-5, with D perhaps matching TRBD1 (5 bases). The CDR3 totals 13 residues. Trimming stripped 5 bases from V and 6 bases from J, with 11 bases between. Per the germline V gene, CDR1 is SGHAT and CDR2 is FQDESV (reference sequence). CDR3 DNA sequence: TGTGCCAGCAGCCTGGGACTTCGTCAGCCCCAGCATTTT. This encodes CASSLGLRQPQHF.

A few counts support this clonotype. V and J are TRBV11-2 and TRBJ2-5; TRBD1 agrees at 7 bases. CDR3 size: 13 residues. Germline values: CDR1 SGHAT, CDR2 FQNNGV. The J segment lost 2 bases and the V segment lost 10 bases, leaving 7 bases of the junction unmatched. The CDR3 is CATRKQGQETQYF. CDR3 sequence (DNA): TGTGCCACGCGTAAACAGGGGCAAGAGACCCAGTACTTC.

The CDR3 spells CATSREAVMGLTDTQYF. As DNA, the CDR3 is TGTGCCACCAGCAGAGAGGCTGTTATGGGACTCACAGATACGCAGTATTTT. The chain links TRBV15 to TRBJ2-3; the D gene is possibly TRBD2 (6 bases). In germline, CDR1 is LNHNV, CDR2 YYDKDF (reference sequence). The V end lost 0 bases, the J end lost 2 bases, and 15 bases lay between the germline ends. There are 17 residues in the CDR3.

The chain employs TRBV6-1 and TRBJ2-1; 9 nucleotides align to TRBD2. The DNA end favors TRBJ2-7, so the J call may be wrong. This CDR3 has 15 residues. Germline CDR1 reads MNHNS; CDR2 reads SASEGT. The CDR3 sequence is CASSELAGSYNEQYF. CDR3 nucleotides: TGTGCCAGCAGTGAACTAGCGGGGTCCTACAATGAGCAGTACTTC.

The rearrangement links TRBV12-3 or TRBV12-4 to TRBJ1-1; D is possibly TRBD1 (5 bases). The CDR3 has 14 residues. With 7 bases removed from V and 1 base from J, the gap between germline ends came to 13 bases. The CDR3 DNA is TGTGCCAGCACCTGGGGCACTCAGAACACTGAAGCTTTCTTT. Translating gives CASTWGTQNTEAFF.

This chain joins TRBV28 and TRBJ2-3; TRBD2 matches 7 bases. The CDR3 has 15 residues. Germline loops: CDR1 MDHEN, CDR2 SYDVKM. V gave up 6 bases and J gave up 4 bases; unmatched junction bases: 10. The chain's CDR3 is CASRTGTNPADTQYF. CDR3 in DNA: TGTGCCAGCAGAACCGGGACTAACCCCGCAGATACGCAGTATTTT.

The rearrangement joins TRBV7-9 to TRBJ1-1, with D tentatively TRBD1 (6 bases). This CDR3 has 13 amino acids. V lost 4 bases to trimming and J lost 6 bases, with 12 bases between them. In germline, CDR1 is SEHNR, CDR2 FQNEAQ (reference sequence). CDR3 loop: CASSSTGFPEAFF. CDR3 coding DNA: TGTGCCAGCAGCTCCACAGGGTTTCCTGAAGCTTTCTTT. The complete variable domain, with remaining parts taken from reference TRBV7-9 and TRBJ1-1, reads DTGVSQNPRHKITKRGQNVTFRCDPISEHNRLYWYRQTLGQGPEFLTYFQNEAQLEKSRLLSDRFSAERPKGSFSTLEIQRTEQGDSAMYLCASSSTGFPEAFFGQGTRLTVV.

Only a few counts were recorded for this clonotype. The genes are TRBV20-1 and TRBJ2-5; TRBD2 aligns across 12 bases. The CDR3 length is 14 residues. V lost 3 bases and J lost 3; bases outside the gene matches: 2. From germline, CDR1 is DFQATT and CDR2 SNEGSKA (reference sequence). CDR3 sequence reads: CSARTSGGKETQYF. In nucleotides, the CDR3 is TGCAGTGCTAGGACTAGCGGGGGAAAAGAGACCCAGTACTTC.

J is TRBJ1-5 and V is TRBV20-1; the D gene is possibly TRBD1 (6 bases). CDR3 length: 12 amino acids. CDR1 and CDR2 from the germline V gene are DFQATT and SNEGSKA (reference sequence). The V gene lost 6 bases and the J gene lost 9 bases, with 15 bases spanning the gap. The CDR3 region has the DNA TGCAGTGCGGGGGACACATCAGGGCCCCAGCATTTT. This translates into CSAGDTSGPQHF.